A selection of T cell receptor beta chains follows, all from one sample in a study of T-cell memory formation after mild COVID-19. In TCRdb, the 5' RACE reads were re-called with MiXCR into one record per CDR3 protein. The repertoire holds 250,000 or so distinct CDR3 sequences, with about a sixth as singletons. The specimen sequenced was PBMCs or a T cell subset sorted from them (not recorded which). These TCRs come from a man between 18 and 29 years old who had mild COVID-19 (a few samples of this study predate the infection). Cell type and time point are not known. Each CDR3 is given with its conserved first and last residue. A D gene is named only where the DNA matches it firmly. The size entry is marked missing in some rows and otherwise reads once, few, many or a size class.

-	few	TRBJ1-2	16	TRBV4-3	CASSQDLGGVLSGYTF	TGCGCCAGCAGCCAAGATCTGGGGGGCGTTCTCTCTGGCTACACCTTC
-	-	TRBJ1-5	13	TRBV27	CASSWGTDQPQHF	TGTGCCAGCAGTTGGGGCACTGATCAGCCCCAGCATTTT
-	many	TRBJ1-1	14	TRBV29-1	CSVDLQVLSTEAFF	TGCAGCGTTGATTTGCAGGTTTTGAGCACTGAAGCTTTCTTT
-	-	TRBJ2-7	15	TRBV7-9	CASSSPYIGTYEQYF	TGTGCCAGCAGCTCCCCCTACATCGGAACCTACGAGCAGTACTTC
TRBD1	-	TRBJ2-3	14	TRBV5-1	CASWTGGNGDTQYF	TGCGCCAGTTGGACAGGGGGCAATGGAGATACGCAGTATTTT
TRBD1	many	TRBJ2-2	14	TRBV12-3/TRBV12-4	CASSFQGAAGELFF	TGTGCCAGCAGTTTCCAGGGGGCGGCCGGGGAGCTGTTTTTT
-	few	TRBJ1-4	15	TRBV9	CASSLWDGRDEKLFF	TGTGCCAGCAGCCTATGGGACGGCAGGGATGAAAAACTGTTTTTT
-	-	TRBJ1-2	12	TRBV19	CASIGQSYGYTF	TGTGCCAGTATCGGACAGAGCTATGGCTACACCTTC
-	-	TRBJ2-3	14	TRBV24-1	CATSDFRQGLTQYF	TGTGCCACCAGTGATTTTAGGCAGGGCCTTACGCAGTATTTT
TRBD2	-	TRBJ2-1	16	TRBV4-2	CASSQDPAGAYNEQFF	TGTGCCAGCAGCCAAGATCCAGCGGGGGCCTACAATGAGCAGTTCTTC
TRBD1	-	TRBJ1-1	15	TRBV20-1	CSARDRRQGRTEAFF	TGCAGTGCTAGAGATCGACGACAGGGACGGACTGAAGCTTTCTTT
-	-	TRBJ2-5	14	TRBV11-2	CASSPATGKETQYF	TGTGCCAGCAGTCCCGCCACAGGGAAAGAGACCCAGTACTTC
TRBD2	-	TRBJ2-3	15	TRBV7-9	CASSFSSGGADTQYF	TGTGCCAGCAGCTTTTCTAGCGGGGGGGCAGATACGCAGTATTTT
-	few	TRBJ2-3	14	TRBV12-3/TRBV12-4	CASATGRSTDTQYF	TGTGCCAGCGCCACCGGGCGTAGCACAGATACGCAGTATTTT
TRBD2	-	TRBJ2-3	15	TRBV5-4	CASSLAGAHTDTQYF	TGTGCCAGCAGCCTAGCGGGGGCCCACACAGATACGCAGTATTTT
TRBD2	-	TRBJ2-5	14	TRBV20-1	CSAPLAGKQETQYF	TGCAGTGCTCCCCTAGCGGGGAAACAAGAGACCCAGTACTTC
-	once	TRBJ1-2	12	TRBV29-1	CSARRAGYGYTF	TGCAGCGCCCGTCGGGCCGGCTATGGCTACACCTTC
TRBD2	many	TRBJ2-2	16	TRBV6-5	CASSYQGLSLTGELFF	TGTGCCAGCAGTTACCAGGGACTAAGTCTAACCGGGGAGCTGTTTTTT
-	few	TRBJ2-1	15	TRBV6-5	CASSGGQSSYNEQFF	TGTGCCAGCAGCGGAGGGCAAAGCTCCTACAATGAGCAGTTCTTC
TRBD2	-	TRBJ2-1	15	TRBV12-3/TRBV12-4	CATSGGLAGGNEQFF	TGTGCCACCAGTGGTGGACTAGCGGGGGGAAATGAGCAGTTCTTC
TRBD1	-	TRBJ1-3	16	TRBV9	CASSTRPTGVGNTIYF	TGTGCCAGCAGCACACGACCGACAGGGGTTGGAAACACCATATATTTT
-	few	TRBJ2-1	17	TRBV5-6	CASSLGGRRGRYNEQFF	TGTGCCAGCAGCTTGGGGGGCCGGCGCGGGCGTTACAATGAGCAGTTCTTC
TRBD1	-	TRBJ2-7	13	TRBV5-5	CASSTGESDEQYF	TGTGCCAGCTCTACAGGGGAATCCGACGAGCAGTACTTC
-	-	TRBJ1-1	16	TRBV4-1	CASSQDGRGRVTEAFF	TGCGCCAGCAGCCAAGATGGTCGCGGGCGGGTGACTGAAGCTTTCTTT
-	-	TRBJ2-3	16	TRBV9	CASSVGEVAWADTQYF	TGTGCCAGCAGCGTAGGTGAGGTTGCCTGGGCAGATACGCAGTATTTT
TRBD1	few	TRBJ2-6	17	TRBV6-1	CASSAPRQGTGANVLTF	TGTGCCAGCAGTGCCCCCCGACAGGGGACTGGGGCCAACGTCCTGACTTTC
TRBD2	few	TRBJ2-1	14	TRBV7-2	CASSLSGGIVEQFF	TGTGCCAGCAGCCTGAGCGGGGGGATTGTGGAGCAGTTCTTC
-	many	TRBJ2-7	13	TRBV20-1	CSASNGPSYEQYF	TGCAGTGCTAGTAACGGTCCCTCCTACGAGCAGTACTTC